This TCR beta chain appears in the sequencing data of a study of Graves' ophthalmopathy and Graves' hyperthyroidism. Study as a whole: Peripheral blood sampling preceded any treatment and occurred at initial diagnosis.

Amplifying from RNA transcripts, the study obtained TCR beta CDR3 regions. The authors performed first-round RT-PCR with HTBI primers and then a second-round multiplex PCR. TCRdb reanalysed the multiplex PCR reads using MiXCR and keeps one entry per CDR3 protein. Among about 660,000 distinct CDR3 sequences, roughly two fifths were seen once, and the ten largest hold over 2.5%. CDR1 is SGHTA and CDR2 is FQGTGA in the germline V gene. This CDR3 is 14 amino acids long. V was cut by 5 bases and J by 8 bases, with 13 bases left in between. PBMCs were obtained from 8 to 10 ml of fresh peripheral blood. With regard to this clonotype: The antigen is undetermined.

Points from the study as a whole: For separating ophthalmopathy from stable hyperthyroidism, a 13-signature model gave approximately 90% sensitivity and roughly 79% specificity.

The gene calls are TRBV7-3 and TRBJ1-6; D is ambiguous. This clonotype was obtained from an adult man with Graves' ophthalmopathy. The sample taken for sequencing was peripheral blood. The CDR3 here is CASSPGSPDSPLHF. The CDR3 nucleotides are TGTGCCAGCAGCCCCGGGAGTCCGGATTCACCCCTCCACTTT.